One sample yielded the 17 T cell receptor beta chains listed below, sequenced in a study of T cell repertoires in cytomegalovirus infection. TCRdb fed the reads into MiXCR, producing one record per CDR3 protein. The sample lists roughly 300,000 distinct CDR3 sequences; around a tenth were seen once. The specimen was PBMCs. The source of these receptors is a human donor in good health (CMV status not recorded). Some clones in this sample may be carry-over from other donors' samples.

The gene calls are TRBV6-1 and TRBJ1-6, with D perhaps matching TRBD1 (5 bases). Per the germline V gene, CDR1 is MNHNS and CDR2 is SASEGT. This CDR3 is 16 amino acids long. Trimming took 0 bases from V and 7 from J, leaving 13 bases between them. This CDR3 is CASSEAIGGKNSPLHF. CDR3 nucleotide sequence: TGTGCCAGCAGTGAAGCGATCGGGGGGAAGAATTCACCCCTCCACTTT.

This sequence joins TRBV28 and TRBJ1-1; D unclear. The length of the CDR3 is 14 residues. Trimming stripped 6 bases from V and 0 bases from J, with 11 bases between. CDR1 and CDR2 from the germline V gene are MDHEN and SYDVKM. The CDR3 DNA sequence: TGTGCCAGCAGCGGAGCTCTACTGAACACTGAAGCTTTCTTT. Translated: CASSGALLNTEAFF.

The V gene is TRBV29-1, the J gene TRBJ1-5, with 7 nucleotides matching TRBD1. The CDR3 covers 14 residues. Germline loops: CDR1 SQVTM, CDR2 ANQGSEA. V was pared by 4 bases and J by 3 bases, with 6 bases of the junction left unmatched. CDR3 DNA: TGCAGCGTTGCGTATGGACAGGTCAATCAGCCCCAGCATTTT. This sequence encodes CSVAYGQVNQPQHF.

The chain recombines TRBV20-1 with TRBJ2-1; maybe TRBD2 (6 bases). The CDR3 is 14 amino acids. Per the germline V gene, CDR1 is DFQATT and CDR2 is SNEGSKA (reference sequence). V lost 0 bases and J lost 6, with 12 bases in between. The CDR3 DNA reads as TGCAGTGCTAGAGATCCCCGGACTACCAATGAGCAGTTCTTC. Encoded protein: CSARDPRTTNEQFF.

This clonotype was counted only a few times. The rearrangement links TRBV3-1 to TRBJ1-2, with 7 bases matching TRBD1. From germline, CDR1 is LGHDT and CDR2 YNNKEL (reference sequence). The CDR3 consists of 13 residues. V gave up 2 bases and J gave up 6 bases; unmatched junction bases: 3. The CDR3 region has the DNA TGTGCCAGCAGCCAATATCAGGGGGATGGCTACACCTTC. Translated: CASSQYQGDGYTF.

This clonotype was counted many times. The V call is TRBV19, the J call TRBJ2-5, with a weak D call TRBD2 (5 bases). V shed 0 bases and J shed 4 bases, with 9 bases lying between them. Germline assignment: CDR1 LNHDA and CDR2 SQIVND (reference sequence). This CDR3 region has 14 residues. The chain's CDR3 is CASSIEGRGETQYF. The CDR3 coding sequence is TGTGCCAGTAGTATAGAGGGTCGGGGAGAGACCCAGTACTTC.

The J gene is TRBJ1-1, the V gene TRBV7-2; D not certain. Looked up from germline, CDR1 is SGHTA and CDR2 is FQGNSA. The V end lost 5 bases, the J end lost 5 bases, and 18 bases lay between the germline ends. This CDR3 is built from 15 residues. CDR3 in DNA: TGTGCCAGCAGCCCCGCGGGCCCAGCGAATACTGAAGCTTTCTTT. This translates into CASSPAGPANTEAFF.

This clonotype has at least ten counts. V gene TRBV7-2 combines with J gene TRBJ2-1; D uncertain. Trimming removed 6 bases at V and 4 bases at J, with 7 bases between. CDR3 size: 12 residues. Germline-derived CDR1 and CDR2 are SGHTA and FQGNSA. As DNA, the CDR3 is TGTGCCAGCAGTCGAGAATACAATGAGCAGTTCTTC. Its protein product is CASSREYNEQFF.

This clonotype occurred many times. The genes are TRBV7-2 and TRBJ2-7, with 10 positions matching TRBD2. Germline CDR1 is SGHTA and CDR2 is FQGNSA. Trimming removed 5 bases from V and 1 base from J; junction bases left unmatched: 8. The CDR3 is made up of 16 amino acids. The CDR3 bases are TGTGCCAGCAGCCCACCGGGACTAGCGAGATCCTACGAGCAGTACTTC. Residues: CASSPPGLARSYEQYF. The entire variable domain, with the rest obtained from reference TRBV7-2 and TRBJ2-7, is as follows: GAGVSQSPSNKVTEKGKDVELRCDPISGHTALYWYRQSLGQGLEFLIYFQGNSAPDKSGLPSDRFSAERTGGSVSTLTIQRTQQEDSAVYLCASSPPGLARSYEQYFGPGTRLTVT.

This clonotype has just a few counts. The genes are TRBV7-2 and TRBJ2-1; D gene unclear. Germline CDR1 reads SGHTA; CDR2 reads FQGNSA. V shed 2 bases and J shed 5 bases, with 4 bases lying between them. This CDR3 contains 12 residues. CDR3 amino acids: CASSLINNEQFF. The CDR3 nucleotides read TGTGCCAGCAGCTTAATCAACAATGAGCAGTTCTTC.

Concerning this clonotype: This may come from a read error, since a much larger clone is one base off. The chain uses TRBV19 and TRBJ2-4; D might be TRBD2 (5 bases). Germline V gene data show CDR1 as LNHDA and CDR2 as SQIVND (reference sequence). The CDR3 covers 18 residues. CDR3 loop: CDSSFGRTLDPERDIQYF. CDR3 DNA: TGTGACAGTAGTTTTGGGCGTACCCTTGACCCGGAGAGGGACATTCAGTACTTC.

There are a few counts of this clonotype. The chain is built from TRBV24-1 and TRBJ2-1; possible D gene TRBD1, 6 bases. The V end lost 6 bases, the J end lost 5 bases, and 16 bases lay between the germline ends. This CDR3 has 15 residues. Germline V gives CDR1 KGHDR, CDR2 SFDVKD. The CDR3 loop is CATSPFQGSHNEQFF. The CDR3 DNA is TGTGCCACCAGTCCCTTTCAGGGGTCACACAATGAGCAGTTCTTC.

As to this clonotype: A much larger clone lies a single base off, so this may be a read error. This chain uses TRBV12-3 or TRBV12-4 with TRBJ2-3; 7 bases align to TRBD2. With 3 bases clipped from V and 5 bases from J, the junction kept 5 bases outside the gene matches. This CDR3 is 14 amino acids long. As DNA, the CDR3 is TGTGCCAGCAGTTTGAGCGGGACCATAGATACGCAGTATTTT. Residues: CASSLSGTIDTQYF.

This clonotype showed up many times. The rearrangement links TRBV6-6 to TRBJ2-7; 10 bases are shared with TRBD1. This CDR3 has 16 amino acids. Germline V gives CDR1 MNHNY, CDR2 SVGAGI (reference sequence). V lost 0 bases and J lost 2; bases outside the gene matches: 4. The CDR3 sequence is CASSYSTGGWTYEQYF. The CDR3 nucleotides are TGTGCCAGCAGTTACTCGACAGGGGGCTGGACCTACGAGCAGTACTTC.

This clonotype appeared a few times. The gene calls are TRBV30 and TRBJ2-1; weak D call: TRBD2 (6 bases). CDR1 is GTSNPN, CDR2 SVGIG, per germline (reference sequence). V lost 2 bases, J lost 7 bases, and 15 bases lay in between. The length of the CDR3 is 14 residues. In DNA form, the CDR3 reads TGTGCCTGGAGTAGACCCGGGAGTGCAAATGAGCAGTTCTTC. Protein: CAWSRPGSANEQFF. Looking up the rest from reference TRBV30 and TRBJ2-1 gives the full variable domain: SQTIHQWPATLVQPVGSPLSLECTVEGTSNPNLYWYRQAAGRGLQLLFYSVGIGQISSEVPQNLSASRPQDRQFILSSKKLLLSDSGFYLCAWSRPGSANEQFFGPGTRLTVL.

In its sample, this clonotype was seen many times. CDR3 sequence (DNA): TGTGCCGCAGGGGTTGAGAGCACAGATACGCAGTATTTT. Its protein product is CAAGVESTDTQYF. The chain combines TRBV6-2 or TRBV6-3 with TRBJ2-3; a possible D gene is TRBD1 (6 bases). Germline V gives CDR1 MNHEY, CDR2 SVGEGT. The CDR3 runs to 13 residues. The ends were cut back, 11 bases at V and 0 bases at J, with 12 bases in the middle.

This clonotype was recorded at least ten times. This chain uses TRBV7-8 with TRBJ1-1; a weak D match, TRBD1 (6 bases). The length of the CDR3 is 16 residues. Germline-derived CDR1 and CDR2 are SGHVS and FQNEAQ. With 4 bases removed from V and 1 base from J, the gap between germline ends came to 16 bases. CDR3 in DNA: TGTGCCAGCAGCTCTTACAGGGAGGGGAGGAACACTGAAGCTTTCTTT. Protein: CASSSYREGRNTEAFF.